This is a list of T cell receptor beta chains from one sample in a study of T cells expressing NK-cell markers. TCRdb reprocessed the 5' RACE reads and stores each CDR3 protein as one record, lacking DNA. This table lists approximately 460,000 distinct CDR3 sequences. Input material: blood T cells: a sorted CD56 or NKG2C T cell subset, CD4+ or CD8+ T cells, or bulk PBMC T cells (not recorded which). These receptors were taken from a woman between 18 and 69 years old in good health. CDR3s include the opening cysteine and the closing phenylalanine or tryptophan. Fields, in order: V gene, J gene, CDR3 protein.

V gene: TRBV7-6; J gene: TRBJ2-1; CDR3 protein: CASSFNGKYHEQFF
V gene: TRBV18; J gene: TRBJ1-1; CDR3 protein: CASSPGKGTNTEAFF
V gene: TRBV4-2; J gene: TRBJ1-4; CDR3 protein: CASSQEGLRGPATNEKLFF
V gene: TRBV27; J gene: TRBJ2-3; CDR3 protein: CASTRALLTDTQYF
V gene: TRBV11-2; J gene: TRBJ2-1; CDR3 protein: CASSLEVGTGPYNEQFF
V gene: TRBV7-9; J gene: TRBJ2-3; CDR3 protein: CASSSTGKGTDTQYF
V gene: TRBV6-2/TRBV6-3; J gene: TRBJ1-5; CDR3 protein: CAISRTEIGNQPQHF
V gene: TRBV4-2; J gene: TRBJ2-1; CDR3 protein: CASSLSALAGNEQFF
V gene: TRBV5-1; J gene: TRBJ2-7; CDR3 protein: CASSLETGGAEYEQYF
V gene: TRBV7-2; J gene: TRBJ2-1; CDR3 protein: CASSTLAYNEQFF
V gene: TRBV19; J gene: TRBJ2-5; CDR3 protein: CASSNPGQETQYF
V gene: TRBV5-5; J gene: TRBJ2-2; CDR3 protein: CASSFRGGSRELFF
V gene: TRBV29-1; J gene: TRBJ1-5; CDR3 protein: CSVLARSNQPQHF
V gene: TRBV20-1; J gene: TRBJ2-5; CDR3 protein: CSARRVETQYF
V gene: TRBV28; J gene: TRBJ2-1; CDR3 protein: CASRSLGLGEGDEQFF
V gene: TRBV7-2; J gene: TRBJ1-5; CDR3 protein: CASSLGIWQPQHF
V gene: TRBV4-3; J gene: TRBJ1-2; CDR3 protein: CASSPGGVAYGYTF
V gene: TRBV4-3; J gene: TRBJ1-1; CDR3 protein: CASSQDVRGFTEAFF
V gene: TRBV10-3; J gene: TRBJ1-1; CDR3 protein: CAIRGTGETEAFF
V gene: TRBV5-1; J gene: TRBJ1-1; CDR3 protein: CASSLATPLPQGLNTEAFF
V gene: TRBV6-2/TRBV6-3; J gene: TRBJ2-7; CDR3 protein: CATGQLPGGSYEQYF
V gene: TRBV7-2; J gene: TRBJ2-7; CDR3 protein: CASSLAFPSGRPSSYEQYF
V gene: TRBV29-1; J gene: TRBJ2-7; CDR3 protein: CSARGAGLYEQYF
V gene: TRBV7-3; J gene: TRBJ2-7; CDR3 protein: CASSPRGGYEQYF
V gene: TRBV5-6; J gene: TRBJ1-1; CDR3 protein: CASSFGVGGNTEAFF
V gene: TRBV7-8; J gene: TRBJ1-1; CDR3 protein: CASSLTGQKNTEAFF